These T cell receptor beta chains were read from a single sample in a study of technical replicates of blood from several donors. Profiled with immunoSEQ multiplex PCR; TCRdb holds only in-frame clones, not every one. The sample consists of about 82,000 clones, less than 95% of them appearing once. Sequenced sample: T cells isolated from PBMCs. These receptors were taken from a human donor in good health. CDR3s include the opening cysteine and the closing phenylalanine or tryptophan. A D gene is named only where the DNA matches it firmly. Clone size, where shown, is once, few, many, or a class for clones that have expanded.

v_gene	j_gene	abundance	d_gene	CDR3aa	CDR3nt
TRBV6-5	TRBJ1-2	.	TRBD1	CASSYDRGYYGYTF	TGTGCCAGCAGTTACGACAGGGGCTACTATGGCTACACCTTC
TRBV15	TRBJ2-5	once	.	CATSSLRQGQETQYF	TGTGCCACCAGCAGCCTGCGTCAGGGACAAGAGACCCAGTACTTC
TRBV23-1	TRBJ2-3	.	.	CASSHLTTELSTDTQYF	TGCGCCAGCAGTCACCTAACGACAGAATTGAGCACAGATACGCAGTATTTT
TRBV9	TRBJ2-1	.	TRBD2	CASSVGASGKYNEQFF	TGTGCCAGCAGCGTAGGGGCTAGCGGAAAATACAATGAGCAGTTCTTC
TRBV19	TRBJ1-5	.	.	CASSIKRDNQPQHF	TGTGCCAGTAGTATAAAACGGGACAATCAGCCCCAGCATTTT
TRBV2	TRBJ1-4	.	.	CASSEAKRDFLFF	TGTGCCAGCAGTGAAGCGAAGAGGGACTTCCTGTTTTTT
TRBV27	TRBJ2-3	.	TRBD1	CASSLTGGTSQLTQYF	TGTGCCAGCAGTCTGACAGGGGGAACTTCACAGTTGACGCAGTATTTT
TRBV7-9	TRBJ1-6	.	.	CASSLPDSPLHF	TGTGCCAGCAGCTTACCGGATTCACCCCTCCACTTT
TRBV11-2	TRBJ2-5	.	.	CASSLDRGTQYF	TGTGCCAGCAGCTTAGACCGCGGGACCCAGTACTTC
TRBV7-8	TRBJ2-5	.	.	CASSKRDYQETQYF	TGTGCCAGCAGCAAACGGGACTACCAAGAGACCCAGTACTTC
TRBV6-1	TRBJ2-5	.	TRBD1	CASTVDRGETQYF	TGTGCCAGCACCGTTGACAGGGGGGAGACCCAGTACTTC
TRBV6-5	TRBJ2-7	.	.	CASSYSPHTTYEQYF	TGTGCCAGCAGTTATTCTCCACACACCACCTACGAGCAGTACTTC
TRBV6-5	TRBJ2-1	.	.	CASTPTRDNEQFF	TGTGCCAGCACTCCCACGAGGGACAATGAGCAGTTCTTC
TRBV2	TRBJ1-1	.	.	CASSGVDRLTEAFF	TGTGCCAGCAGTGGAGTTGACAGGTTAACTGAAGCTTTCTTT
TRBV10-3	TRBJ2-7	once	TRBD1	CAISEGQGPYEQYF	TGTGCCATCAGTGAGGGACAGGGGCCCTACGAGCAGTACTTC
TRBV29-1	TRBJ2-2	once	.	CSGRGPQNTGELFF	TGCAGCGGCAGGGGACCCCAGAACACCGGGGAGCTGTTTTTT
TRBV7-6	TRBJ2-3	.	TRBD2	CASSSSTSADTQYF	TGTGCCAGCAGCTCCTCGACTAGCGCAGATACGCAGTATTTT
TRBV28	TRBJ2-3	.	TRBD2	CASSSGLAGGLDTQYF	TGTGCCAGCAGTTCGGGACTAGCGGGAGGTCTAGATACGCAGTATTTT
TRBV10-3	TRBJ1-1	.	.	CAISDVQDLSEAFF	TGTGCCATCAGTGACGTACAGGACCTCTCTGAAGCTTTCTTT
TRBV9	TRBJ1-6	.	.	CASSVQPLRGINSPLHF	TGTGCCAGCAGCGTCCAGCCTTTGAGGGGGATCAATTCACCCCTCCACTTT
TRBV9	TRBJ2-7	once	TRBD2	CARGPGGPFYEQYF	TGTGCCAGAGGGCCGGGGGGGCCTTTCTACGAGCAGTACTTC
TRBV5-4	TRBJ2-5	.	TRBD2	CASRPDFAGGGRGETQYF	TGTGCCAGCAGACCCGATTTTGCGGGAGGTGGGCGCGGCGAGACCCAGTACTTC
TRBV21-1	TRBJ2-2	.	.	CASSKGAGSNTGELFF	TGTGCCAGCAGCAAAGGGGCAGGATCGAACACCGGGGAGCTGTTTTTT
TRBV6-1	TRBJ2-5	.	TRBD2	CATVAGDHQETQYF	TGTGCCACCGTAGCGGGGGACCACCAAGAGACCCAGTACTTC
TRBV7-8	TRBJ2-3	.	TRBD2	CASSPGGSTDTQYF	TGTGCCAGCAGCCCGGGGGGGAGCACAGATACGCAGTATTTT
TRBV18	TRBJ1-2	.	.	CASSPGALRRGYTF	TGTGCCAGCTCACCAGGGGCCTTGCGCCGGGGCTACACCTTC
TRBV30	TRBJ2-4	.	.	CAWSARNIQYF	TGTGCCTGGAGTGCTCGGAACATTCAGTACTTC
TRBV5-1	TRBJ2-3	.	.	CASSMPAADTQYF	TGCGCCAGCAGCATGCCGGCGGCAGATACGCAGTATTTT
TRBV11-3	TRBJ2-7	.	.	CASSLEMTGSSSANYEQYF	TGTGCCAGCAGCTTAGAAATGACAGGCTCCAGCTCAGCAAACTACGAGCAGTACTTC
TRBV6-4	TRBJ2-1	.	TRBD2	CASSDSAGGRYEQFF	TGTGCCAGCAGTGACTCGGCGGGGGGGAGATATGAGCAGTTCTTC
TRBV5-6	TRBJ1-3	once	.	CASSFPSGNTIYF	TGTGCCAGCAGCTTCCCATCTGGAAACACCATATATTTT
TRBV30	TRBJ1-5	once	TRBD1	CAWSLPLGQTTLNQPQHF	TGTGCCTGGAGTCTACCCTTGGGACAGACAACACTCAATCAGCCCCAGCATTTT
TRBV7-6	TRBJ2-1	.	.	CASSLGGDEQFF	TGTGCCAGCAGCTTAGGGGGAGATGAGCAGTTCTTC
TRBV6-1	TRBJ2-7	.	TRBD2	CASSEVWTSGISRQYF	TGTGCCAGCAGTGAAGTCTGGACTAGCGGGATATCACGGCAGTACTTC
TRBV10-3	TRBJ1-1	.	TRBD1	CAISGGQGHEAFF	TGTGCCATCAGTGGGGGACAGGGGCATGAAGCTTTCTTT
TRBV11-2	TRBJ2-1	.	TRBD2	CASSLSPSGSSYNEQFF	TGTGCCAGCAGCTTATCTCCTAGCGGGAGCTCCTACAATGAGCAGTTCTTC
TRBV19	TRBJ2-3	.	.	CASSMARTSTDTQYF	TGTGCCAGTAGTATGGCGCGGACTAGCACAGATACGCAGTATTTT
TRBV21-1	TRBJ1-1	few	.	CASSKGTGVNTEAFF	TGTGCCAGCAGCAAAGGGACAGGGGTGAACACTGAAGCTTTCTTT
TRBV27	TRBJ2-5	.	TRBD2	CASSFRRGARETQYF	TGTGCCAGCAGTTTCCGGCGGGGGGCGAGAGAGACCCAGTACTTC
TRBV28	TRBJ1-1	.	.	CASSLKGYRVYTEAFF	TGTGCCAGCAGTTTGAAAGGATACAGGGTATATACTGAAGCTTTCTTT
TRBV5-6	TRBJ1-2	.	.	CASSLTGVRIYGYTF	TGTGCCAGCAGCTTGACAGGAGTAAGAATCTATGGCTACACCTTC